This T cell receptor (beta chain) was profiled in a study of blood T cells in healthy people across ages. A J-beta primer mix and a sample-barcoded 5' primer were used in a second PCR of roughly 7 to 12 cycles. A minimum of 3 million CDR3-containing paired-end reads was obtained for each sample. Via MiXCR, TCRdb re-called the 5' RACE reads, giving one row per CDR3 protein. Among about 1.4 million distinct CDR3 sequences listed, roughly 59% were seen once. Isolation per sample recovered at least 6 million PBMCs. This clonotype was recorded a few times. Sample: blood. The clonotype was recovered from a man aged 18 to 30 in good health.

CDR3 nucleotide sequence: TGTGCCAGCAGTTTCGGCCTAGATGAGACCCAGTACTTC. It translates to CASSFGLDETQYF. The genes are TRBV28 and TRBJ2-5; D not certain. The V end lost 3 bases, the J end lost 5 bases, and 10 bases lay between the germline ends. CDR3 length: 13 amino acids. Germline V gene data show CDR1 as MDHEN and CDR2 as SYDVKM.